The 16 T cell receptor beta chains given below trace back to one sample, sequenced in a study of human T cells and chemical hapten exposure. One entry per CDR3 protein, called by TCRdb with MiXCR from the RACE reads. The top ten hold about 5% of the sample, which has 350,000 to 400,000 distinct CDR3 sequences, under 6.5% seen once. Time point in this sample: patch test 2, 6 weeks after DPC sensitization. Treatment given: therapeutic diphenylcyclopropenone sensitization with weekly scalp DPC. The starting material was whole blood, obtained in connection with sensitization to the hapten diphenylcyclopropenone (DPC). The source is a woman under 30 with alopecia areata. Some clones in this sample may be carry-over from other donors' samples.

This clonotype occurred many times. The chain employs TRBV6-1 and TRBJ2-7; D not resolved. The CDR3 length is 11 residues. The V gene lost 3 bases and the J gene lost 7 bases, with 7 bases spanning the gap. The germline V gene encodes CDR1 MNHNS and CDR2 SASEGT. CDR3 sequence: CASSELREQYF. The CDR3, as DNA: TGTGCCAGCAGTGAGCTACGGGAGCAGTACTTC.

V usage is TRBV3-1 and J usage is TRBJ1-4; the match to TRBD1 covers 8 bases. The CDR3 has 14 amino acids. J was trimmed by 8 bases and V by 3 bases; bases with no gene match: 5. Germline V gene data show CDR1 as LGHDT and CDR2 as YNNKEL (reference sequence). The CDR3 protein is CASSHRGPDEKLFF. CDR3 DNA sequence: TGTGCCAGCAGCCACAGGGGGCCGGACGAAAAACTGTTTTTT.

This clonotype was found a few times. This chain connects TRBV19 to TRBJ2-7, with D perhaps TRBD2 (5 bases). V dropped 3 bases and J dropped 3 bases, with 9 bases sitting between them. CDR1 LNHDA and CDR2 SQIVND come from the germline V gene (reference sequence). The CDR3 runs 13 residues. The CDR3: CASSMRDYYEQYF. CDR3 bases: TGTGCCAGTAGTATGAGGGATTACTACGAGCAGTACTTC.

There are many counts of this clonotype. The chain has TRBV6-5 and TRBJ1-2; TRBD1 is a possible D gene (5 bases). Germline assignment: CDR1 MNHEY and CDR2 SVGAGI. V lost 6 bases, J lost 4 bases, and 21 bases lay in between. The CDR3 totals 16 residues. CDR3 residues: CASSRDSWSGSYGYTF. The CDR3 DNA reads as TGTGCCAGCAGCAGGGACTCGTGGAGCGGATCCTATGGCTACACCTTC.

In this sample, this clonotype turned up a few times. The chain links TRBV11-2 to TRBJ2-3; weak D call: TRBD2 (7 bases). There are 16 residues in the CDR3. V was cut by 4 bases and J by 2 bases, with 16 bases left in between. Germline lookup yields CDR1 SGHAT and CDR2 FQNNGV. The CDR3 protein is CASSSGASGNTDTQYF. DNA for the CDR3: TGTGCCAGCAGCTCAGGGGCTAGCGGAAACACAGATACGCAGTATTTT. Based on the CDR3 plus reference TRBV11-2 and TRBJ2-3, the full variable domain is EAGVAQSPRYKIIEKRQSVAFWCNPISGHATLYWYQQILGQGPKLLIQFQNNGVVDDSQLPKDRFSAERLKGVDSTLKIQPAKLEDSAVYLCASSSGASGNTDTQYFGPGTRLTVL.

This chain joins TRBV19 and TRBJ1-1; D is uncertain. The CDR3 totals 14 residues. Trimming pared 2 bases from V and 10 bases from J, leaving 17 bases between. Germline V gene data show CDR1 as LNHDA and CDR2 as SQIVND (reference sequence). The CDR3 nucleotides are TGTGCCAGTAGTATACTTCGGAACCCAGGAGGAGCTTTCTTT. This codes for CASSILRNPGGAFF.

Many counts were recorded for this clonotype. The chain combines TRBV6-1 with TRBJ2-1; no firm D call. The V end was cut by 6 bases, the J end by 8 bases, with 14 bases between. CDR3 length equals 13 residues. Germline V gene data show CDR1 as MNHNS and CDR2 as SASEGT. The CDR3 loop is CASSQPPFDEQFF. In DNA form, the CDR3 reads TGTGCCAGCAGCCAGCCCCCTTTCGATGAGCAGTTCTTC.

This clonotype was seen only a few times. This chain connects TRBV7-9 to TRBJ1-3, with D tentatively TRBD1 (5 bases). Trimming removed 4 bases from V and 4 bases from J, with 11 bases in between. Germline CDR1 and CDR2: SEHNR and FQNEAQ (reference sequence). This CDR3 spans 14 amino acids. The CDR3 sequence: CASSSVREGNTIYF. The CDR3, as DNA: TGTGCCAGCAGCTCGGTCAGGGAGGGAAACACCATATATTTT.

This clonotype was detected ten times or more. V gene TRBV20-1 combines with J gene TRBJ1-2; D call uncertain. The CDR3 is made up of 12 amino acids. V was clipped by 0 bases and J by 4 bases, with 6 bases between them. Germline V gene lookup returns CDR1 DFQATT and CDR2 SNEGSKA (reference sequence). The CDR3 bases are TGCAGTGCTAGAGATCAACTCTATGGCTACACCTTC. The encoded protein is CSARDQLYGYTF.

This clonotype was counted a few times. V usage is TRBV3-1 and J usage is TRBJ1-5; D is uncertain. The V and J ends lost 3 bases and 3 bases respectively, with 9 bases between them. This CDR3 comprises 14 residues. The germline CDR1 and CDR2 sequences are LGHDT and YNNKEL (reference sequence). The CDR3 protein is CASSQAVNNQPQHF. CDR3 in DNA: TGTGCCAGCAGCCAGGCGGTCAACAATCAGCCCCAGCATTTT.

This clonotype showed up just a few times. The chain links TRBV10-2 to TRBJ2-1; TRBD2 matches at 14 bases. The CDR3 covers 14 residues. Looked up from germline, CDR1 is WSHSY and CDR2 is SAAADI. Unmatched junction bases numbered 7, after V lost 10 bases and J lost 8 bases. CDR3 amino acids: CATLGTSGGDEQFF. The CDR3 DNA reads as TGCGCCACCCTAGGGACTAGCGGGGGAGATGAGCAGTTCTTC.

This clonotype was picked up many times. The chain couples TRBV3-1 to TRBJ1-6, with D uncertain. This CDR3 comprises 13 residues. Germline assignment: CDR1 LGHDT and CDR2 YNNKEL (reference sequence). With 1 base removed from V and 8 bases from J, the gap between germline ends came to 6 bases. CDR3 region: CASSQATDSPLHF. Written as DNA, the CDR3 is TGTGCCAGCAGCCAAGCAACGGATTCACCCCTCCACTTT.

This clonotype came up a few times. The chain links TRBV9 to TRBJ1-1, with TRBD1 as a possible D gene (6 bases). This CDR3 has 17 amino acids. V lost 4 bases and J 0 bases, leaving 19 bases between the germline ends. The germline CDR1 and CDR2 sequences are SGDLS and YYNGEE. The CDR3 is CASSPPTGAFMNTEAFF. CDR3 nucleotides: TGTGCCAGCAGCCCTCCGACGGGGGCTTTCATGAACACTGAAGCTTTCTTT.

This clonotype was counted ten times or more. The chain is built from TRBV5-1 and TRBJ1-2; no clear D gene. The V and J ends lost 4 bases and 7 bases respectively, with 20 bases between them. CDR3 length equals 15 residues. CDR1 and CDR2 from the germline V gene are SGHRS and YFSETQ. The CDR3 sequence: CASSRNLSPKGGYTF. The CDR3 nucleotides read TGCGCCAGCAGCCGGAACCTTTCCCCCAAGGGTGGCTACACCTTC.

J is TRBJ2-3 and V is TRBV12-3 or TRBV12-4, with 11 bases lining up with TRBD2. J lost 3 bases, V lost 5 bases, and 10 bases had no gene match. The CDR3 spans 17 residues. Here the CDR3 reads CASSPLWTSGSTDTQYF. The DNA of the CDR3 is TGTGCCAGCAGTCCCCTTTGGACTAGCGGGTCGACAGATACGCAGTATTTT.

This clonotype was seen many times. This sequence joins TRBV28 and TRBJ1-5; weak D call: TRBD1 (6 bases). Trimming stripped 7 bases from V and 5 bases from J, with 12 bases between. Germline-derived CDR1 and CDR2 are MDHEN and SYDVKM. The CDR3 contains 13 residues. CDR3 coding DNA: TGTGCCAGCACCTGGGGGCCCGATCAGCCCCAGCATTTT. Its translation: CASTWGPDQPQHF.